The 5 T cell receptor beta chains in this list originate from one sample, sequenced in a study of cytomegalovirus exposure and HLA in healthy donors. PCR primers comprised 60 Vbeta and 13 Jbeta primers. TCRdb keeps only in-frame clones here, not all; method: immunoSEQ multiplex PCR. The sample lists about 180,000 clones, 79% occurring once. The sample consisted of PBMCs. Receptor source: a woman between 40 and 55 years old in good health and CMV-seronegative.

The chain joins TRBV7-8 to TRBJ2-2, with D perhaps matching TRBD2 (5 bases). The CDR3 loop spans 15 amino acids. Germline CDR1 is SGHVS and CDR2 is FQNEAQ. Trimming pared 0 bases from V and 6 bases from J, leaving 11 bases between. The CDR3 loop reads CASSLAGNGAGELFF. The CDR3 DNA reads TGTGCCAGCAGCTTAGCGGGCAACGGGGCCGGGGAGCTGTTTTTT.

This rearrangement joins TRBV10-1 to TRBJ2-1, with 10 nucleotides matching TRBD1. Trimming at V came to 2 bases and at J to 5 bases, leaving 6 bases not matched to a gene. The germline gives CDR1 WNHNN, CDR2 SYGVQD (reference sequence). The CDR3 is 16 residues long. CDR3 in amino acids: CASSEDRTGGHNEQFF. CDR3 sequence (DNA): TGCGCCAGCAGTGAGGATCGGACAGGGGGACACAATGAGCAGTTCTTC.

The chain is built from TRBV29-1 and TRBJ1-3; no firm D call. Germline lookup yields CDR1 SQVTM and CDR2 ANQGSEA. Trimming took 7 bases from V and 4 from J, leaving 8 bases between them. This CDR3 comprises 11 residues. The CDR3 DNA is TGCAGCGCCACTGCCGGAAACACCATATATTTT. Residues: CSATAGNTIYF.

CDR3 sequence reads: CASNSGYGYTF. The CDR3 region has the DNA TGTGCCAGCAATTCAGGCTATGGCTACACCTTC. The rearrangement links TRBV2 to TRBJ1-2; no clear D. With 7 bases removed from V and 4 bases from J, the gap between germline ends came to 7 bases. CDR1 and CDR2 from the germline V gene are SNHLY and FYNNEI. The CDR3 length is 11 residues.

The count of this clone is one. The CDR3 reads CASSRTGGTGELFF. CDR3 nucleotide sequence: TGTGCCAGCTCCCGGACAGGGGGCACCGGGGAGCTGTTTTTT. The V and J genes are TRBV6-6 and TRBJ2-2; 10 nucleotides match TRBD1. The V gene's germline CDR1 is MNHNY and CDR2 SVGAGI (reference sequence). CDR3 length equals 14 residues. V lost 8 bases and J lost 4; bases outside the gene matches: 4.